The rows below give T cell receptor beta chains drawn from one sample of a study of blood T cell repertoires in COVID-19. Some clones are missing from TCRdb's copy, which holds only in-frame ones; the method was immunoSEQ multiplex PCR. Among approximately 90,000 clones listed, more than 75% were seen once. The sequencing sample was made of peripheral blood. These TCRs come from a human donor in a cohort sampled during active COVID-19. CDR3s include the opening cysteine and the closing phenylalanine or tryptophan. D genes are given only for firm matches. Rows give clone size only sometimes, using once, few, many, or a class for an expanded clone.

>TRBD1|TRBV5-1|.|14|TRBJ2-7
CASSSRGRGYEQYF
TGCGCCAGCAGCTCCAGGGGGCGCGGGTACGAGCAGTACTTC
>TRBD1|TRBV27|.|17|TRBJ1-2
CASTPSTGTGVNYGYTF
TGTGCCAGCACCCCGTCAACCGGGACAGGGGTTAACTATGGCTACACCTTC
>.|TRBV7-8|.|14|TRBJ1-1
CASSLAGRNTEAFF
TGTGCCAGCAGCTTAGCGGGGAGGAACACTGAAGCTTTCTTT
>.|TRBV25-1|.|15|TRBJ2-5
CASSELSGDTETQYF
TGTGCCAGCAGTGAATTGTCCGGGGATACGGAGACCCAGTACTTC
>.|TRBV19|.|15|TRBJ1-5
CASHPFATAVQPQHF
TGTGCCAGTCATCCCTTCGCGACTGCTGTTCAGCCCCAGCATTTT
>TRBD2|TRBV24-1|.|17|TRBJ2-2
CATSDLGTSGSGGELFF
TGTGCCACCAGTGATTTGGGGACTAGCGGGAGTGGCGGGGAGCTGTTTTTT
>.|TRBV15|.|16|TRBJ2-6
CATSRDGSSGANVLTF
TGTGCCACCAGCAGAGATGGCTCCTCTGGGGCCAACGTCCTGACTTTC
>.|TRBV23-1|.|12|TRBJ2-5
CASSWQGNTQYF
TGCGCCAGCAGCTGGCAGGGCAATACCCAGTACTTC
>.|TRBV18|once|16|TRBJ1-3
CASSPIQASSGNTIYF
TGTGCCAGCTCACCGATACAGGCGAGCTCTGGAAACACCATATATTTT
>TRBD2|TRBV19|once|16|TRBJ2-3
CASSEWWGGRTDTQYF
TGTGCCAGTAGCGAGTGGTGGGGCGGGAGAACAGATACGCAGTATTTT
>TRBD1|TRBV28|.|15|TRBJ1-4
CASSRDRGRYEKLFF
TGTGCCAGCAGCAGGGACAGGGGGCGATATGAAAAACTGTTTTTT
>.|TRBV6-6|.|13|TRBJ1-2
CASSYEQNYGYTF
TGTGCCAGCAGTTACGAACAGAACTATGGCTACACCTTC
>TRBD2|TRBV29-1|few|11|TRBJ2-7
CSTWTGGEQYF
TGCAGCACCTGGACGGGAGGGGAGCAGTACTTC
>.|TRBV5-1|.|12|TRBJ1-1
CASSLEEGKGFF
TGCGCCAGCAGCTTGGAGGAGGGGAAGGGGTTCTTT
>.|TRBV12-2|.|15|TRBJ2-7
CASRPRHPYVKEQYF
TGTGCAAGTCGCCCGAGGCACCCATACGTGAAGGAGCAGTACTTC
>.|TRBV6-2/TRBV6-3|.|14|TRBJ2-6
CASGRESGANVLTF
TGTGCCAGCGGCCGCGAGTCTGGGGCCAACGTCCTGACTTTC
>.|TRBV5-4|.|13|TRBJ2-7
CASSLWPPYEQYF
TGTGCCAGCAGCTTGTGGCCCCCCTACGAGCAGTACTTC
>.|TRBV6-1|.|13|TRBJ2-3
CASSDRGPDTQYF
TGTGCCAGCAGTGACAGGGGCCCAGATACGCAGTATTTT
>.|TRBV12-3/TRBV12-4|.|13|TRBJ2-1
CASNKGLYNEQFF
TGTGCCAGCAATAAGGGACTCTACAATGAGCAGTTCTTC
>TRBD1|TRBV27|many|14|TRBJ2-7
CASSTDRGAYEQYF
TGTGCCAGCAGTACGGACAGGGGGGCCTACGAGCAGTACTTC
>TRBD1|TRBV4-2|few|12|TRBJ1-4
CASSQDREKLFF
TGTGCCAGCAGCCAGGACAGGGAAAAACTGTTTTTT
>.|TRBV3-1/TRBV3-2|.|16|TRBJ2-1
CASSQDYQGGGDEQFF
TGTGCCAGCAGCCAAGACTACCAGGGTGGAGGGGATGAGCAGTTCTTC
>.|TRBV5-1|.|15|TRBJ2-5
CASRAGTLYQETQYF
TGCGCCAGCAGGGCCGGGACACTGTACCAAGAGACCCAGTACTTC
>TRBD1|TRBV6-5|.|15|TRBJ1-1
CASSYTTGWNTEAFF
TGTGCCAGCAGTTACACGACAGGGTGGAACACTGAAGCTTTCTTT
>.|TRBV11-2|.|14|TRBJ2-5
CASSLSQTWETQYF
TGTGCCAGCAGCTTAAGCCAGACATGGGAGACCCAGTACTTC
>.|TRBV29-1|.|17|TRBJ2-6
CSAQAGGGPAGANVLTF
TGCAGCGCCCAAGCTGGTGGCGGCCCGGCTGGGGCCAACGTCCTGACTTTC
>TRBD2|TRBV5-4|.|15|TRBJ2-1
CASSLDLAGGGAQFF
TGTGCCAGCAGCTTGGACCTAGCGGGAGGAGGTGCGCAGTTCTTC
>.|TRBV24-1|.|13|TRBJ2-5
CSRARPRGETQYF
TGTTCTCGCGCCAGGCCCCGGGGAGAGACCCAGTACTTC
>.|TRBV18|.|15|TRBJ2-7
CASSPTPILGNEQYF
TGTGCCAGCTCACCCACACCCATCCTCGGGAACGAGCAGTACTTC
>.|TRBV20-1|few|16|TRBJ1-3
CSASGAGMGSGNTIYF
TGCAGTGCTAGTGGGGCAGGGATGGGCTCTGGAAACACCATATATTTT
>TRBD2|TRBV11-2|few|18|TRBJ2-7
CASSSSRFSGSRPYEQYF
TGTGCCAGCAGCTCCTCGCGGTTTAGCGGGAGTAGGCCCTACGAGCAGTACTTC
>.|TRBV27|.|17|TRBJ2-1
CASSDLGTRATYNEQFF
TGTGCCAGCAGCGACCTAGGAACCCGAGCCACCTACAATGAGCAGTTCTTC
>.|TRBV2|once|14|TRBJ1-2
CASRSDSLAYGYTF
TGTGCCAGCAGGTCGGACAGCTTGGCCTATGGCTACACCTTC